The 16 T cell receptor beta chains below come from one sample, sequenced in a study of OX40 agonist ivuxolimab in advanced cancers. The method was immunoSEQ multiplex PCR; TCRdb's version includes in-frame clones alone and lacks a portion of them. The sample carries tens of thousands of clones, about 90% recorded once. Sequencing used CD4+ or CD8+ T cells sorted from blood, obtained in a trial of the OX40 agonist ivuxolimab. All receptors come from an adult with an advanced solid tumor such as melanoma, head and neck, liver or kidney cancer.

The CDR3 reads CASSLGAGPSYEQYF. For the CDR3, the DNA is TGTGCCAGCAGTTTAGGGGCAGGCCCCTCCTACGAGCAGTACTTC. V gene TRBV27 combines with J gene TRBJ2-7; D is perhaps TRBD1 (5 bases). Germline-derived CDR1 and CDR2 are MNHEY and SMNVEV (reference sequence). The germline V and J ends were trimmed by 2 bases and 0 bases, with 11 bases remaining between them. This CDR3 spans 15 amino acids.

The chain employs TRBV7-2 and TRBJ2-1; D is undetermined. Germline CDR1 SGHTA, CDR2 FQGNSA. V lost 3 bases to trimming and J lost 6 bases, with 15 bases between them. The CDR3 spans 15 residues. Here the CDR3 DNA reads TGTGCCAGCAGCTTGGATCCCTCCTTCTCCAATGAGCAGTTCTTC. It yields the protein CASSLDPSFSNEQFF.

V gene TRBV7-6 combines with J gene TRBJ1-5, with D unclear. Per germline, CDR1 SGHVS and CDR2 FNYEAQ. V was pared by 3 bases and J by 4 bases, with 10 bases between. The CDR3 runs to 14 residues. DNA for the CDR3: TGTGCCAGCAGCTTTAGCGGTCCGAATCAGCCCCAGCATTTT. It translates to CASSFSGPNQPQHF.

The chain combines TRBV5-6 with TRBJ2-7, with D maybe TRBD1 (7 bases). Germline loops: CDR1 SGHDT, CDR2 YYEEEE. The CDR3 extends over 17 amino acids. V lost 0 bases to trimming and J lost 3 bases, with 19 bases between them. The DNA for the CDR3 is TGTGCCAGCAGCTTGGCCGTCGGCGGGACAGCCATCTACGAGCAGTACTTC. This translates into CASSLAVGGTAIYEQYF.

This clone is a singleton in its sample. The V call is TRBV7-6, the J call TRBJ1-1; D gene uncertain. Per the germline V gene, CDR1 is SGHVS and CDR2 is FNYEAQ. V was pared by 5 bases and J by 1 base, with 14 bases between. CDR3 length: 15 residues. The CDR3 sequence is CASSPRPTSNTEAFF. The CDR3 nucleotides are TGTGCCAGCAGCCCCCGCCCTACGTCGAACACTGAAGCTTTCTTT.

The genes are TRBV4-2 and TRBJ2-7; TRBD2 aligns across 7 bases. CDR1 and CDR2 from the germline V gene are LGHNA and YNFKEQ. Germline trimming cut 1 base from V and 5 bases from J; bases unmatched to any gene: 8. CDR3 length equals 15 residues. This CDR3 is CASSQGAGRLNEQYF. In DNA form, the CDR3 reads TGTGCCAGCAGCCAAGGAGCGGGACGTTTGAACGAGCAGTACTTC.

The V and J genes are TRBV6-5 and TRBJ2-1; 8 bases are a match to TRBD2. Germline loops: CDR1 MNHEY, CDR2 SVGAGI. This CDR3 has 13 amino acids. Losses at the gene ends were 8 bases for V and 10 bases for J; bases not matched to a gene: 10. In nucleotides, the CDR3 is TGTGCCAGCCAACGGGGCGGGGGGTCCGAGCAGTTCTTC. Its translation: CASQRGGGSEQFF.

The chain has TRBV19 and TRBJ1-5; 8 bases match TRBD1. In germline, CDR1 is LNHDA, CDR2 SQIVND (reference sequence). V lost 5 bases and J lost 7; bases outside the gene matches: 16. CDR3 length equals 17 residues. CDR3: CASSGPTGVVLQQPQHF. The DNA for the CDR3 is TGTGCCAGTAGTGGACCGACAGGGGTGGTACTTCAGCAGCCCCAGCATTTT.

The chain links TRBV7-2 to TRBJ2-2; 7 nucleotides match TRBD2. CDR1 SGHTA and CDR2 FQGNSA come from the germline V gene. Germline trimming cut 8 bases from V and 4 bases from J; bases unmatched to any gene: 10. The CDR3 has 15 residues. The CDR3 nucleotides are TGTGCCAGCTCAAAAGGACTAGTCCGCACCGGGGAGCTGTTTTTT. Its protein is CASSKGLVRTGELFF.

The chain employs TRBV29-1 and TRBJ1-2; D is undetermined. The CDR3 length is 12 residues. V was shortened by 7 bases and J by 6 bases, with 15 bases between the two germline ends. The germline CDR1 and CDR2 sequences are SQVTM and ANQGSEA. The CDR3 loop reads CSAVDARHGYTF. Written as DNA, the CDR3 is TGCAGCGCCGTGGACGCGAGGCATGGCTACACCTTC.

This CDR3 is CASSYAPRANNSPLHF. The CDR3 DNA reads as TGTGCCAGCAGTTACGCCCCAAGGGCCAATAATTCACCCCTCCACTTT. The gene calls are TRBV28 and TRBJ1-6; D is undetermined. CDR1 MDHEN and CDR2 SYDVKM come from the germline V gene. V lost 4 bases and J 5 bases, leaving 15 bases between the germline ends. The CDR3 length is 16 residues. Based on the CDR3 plus reference TRBV28 and TRBJ1-6, the full variable domain is DVKVTQSSRYLVKRTGEKVFLECVQDMDHENMFWYRQDPGLGLRLIYFSYDVKMKEKGDIPEGYSVSREKKERFSLILESASTNQTSMYLCASSYAPRANNSPLHFGNGTRLTVT.

V usage is TRBV6-5 and J usage is TRBJ1-2, with unresolved D. From germline, CDR1 is MNHEY and CDR2 SVGAGI. The CDR3 extends over 15 amino acids. Trimming shortened V by 2 bases and J by 4 bases, and 14 bases separated the two germline ends. The CDR3 DNA reads as TGTGCCAGCAGTTACCGGGTAGGAGGGATCTATGGCTACACCTTC. Its translation: CASSYRVGGIYGYTF.

This clone showed up just a few times. The V and J genes are TRBV27 and TRBJ1-6, with D perhaps TRBD1 (5 bases). The CDR3 has 16 amino acids. Looked up from germline, CDR1 is MNHEY and CDR2 is SMNVEV (reference sequence). Trimming took off 7 bases at V and 7 bases at J, with 20 bases between the two ends. CDR3 sequence reads: CASTPNPTVSNSPLHF. The CDR3 nucleotides are TGTGCCAGCACTCCCAATCCGACAGTATCCAATTCACCCCTCCACTTT.

This chain joins TRBV5-4 and TRBJ2-2, with 8 bases fitting TRBD2. Trimming cost V 4 bases and J 7 bases; bases outside gene matches: 12. The CDR3 covers 16 residues. Germline V gene lookup returns CDR1 SGHNT and CDR2 YYREEE (reference sequence). CDR3 sequence reads: CASSPSGRTSYGELFF. The CDR3 DNA sequence: TGTGCCAGCAGCCCCTCCGGTAGGACTAGCTACGGGGAGCTGTTTTTT.

The chain carries TRBV20-1 and TRBJ2-1; no clear D. The CDR3 is made up of 11 amino acids. Trimming left V 8 bases short and J 5 bases short, with 10 bases between. Germline V gene data show CDR1 as DFQATT and CDR2 as SNEGSKA (reference sequence). CDR3: CSTRDDNEQFF. For the CDR3, the DNA is TGCAGTACCCGCGATGACAATGAGCAGTTCTTC.

The rearrangement links TRBV21-1 to TRBJ1-1; the table's D gene call, TRBD1, was not cross checked with the DNA. TRBV21-1 counts as a pseudogene. CDR3 size: 13 residues. Written as DNA, the CDR3 is TGTGCCAGCAGCTTTAAGGGGTCCTCGGGAGCTTTCTTT. This gives the protein CASSFKGSSGAFF.